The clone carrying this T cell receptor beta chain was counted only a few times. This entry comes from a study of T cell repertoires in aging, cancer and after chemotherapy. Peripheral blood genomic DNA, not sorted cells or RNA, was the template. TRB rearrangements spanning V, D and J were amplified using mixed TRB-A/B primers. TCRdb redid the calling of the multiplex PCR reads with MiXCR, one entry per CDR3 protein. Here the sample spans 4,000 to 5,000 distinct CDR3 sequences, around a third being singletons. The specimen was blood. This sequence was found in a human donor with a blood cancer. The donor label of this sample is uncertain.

The CDR3 region is CAGDVFIGTSGRARGDEQFF. In DNA form, the CDR3 reads TGTGCCGGTGACGTATTTATAGGGACTAGCGGGAGGGCCCGAGGCGATGAGCAGTTCTTC. The V and J genes are TRBV5-5 and TRBJ2-1, with 16 nucleotides matching TRBD2. J gave up 8 bases and V 10 bases, and 24 bases lay outside the gene matches. This CDR3 comprises 20 residues. Germline CDR1 and CDR2: SGHKS and YYEKEE (reference sequence).